The 14 T cell receptor beta chains given below trace back to one sample, sequenced in a study of molecular identifiers for immune sequencing clone quantification. MiXCR, run by TCRdb on the PCR reads, gives a single entry per CDR3 protein. The sample yields just over 95,000 distinct CDR3 sequences, roughly 24% seen once. The sequenced sample was naive CD8+ T cells from blood, with Jurkat cell RNA spiked in. This sample's subset: FACS-sorted CD8+CD4-CCR7+CD45RA+ naive T cells. The receptor source for this set is a human donor in good health. Some libraries in this study had Jurkat cell RNA spiked in.

Many counts were recorded for this clonotype. The chain is built from TRBV3-1 and TRBJ1-1, with D maybe TRBD1 (6 bases). The V and J ends lost 1 base and 5 bases respectively, with 17 bases between them. There are 16 residues in the CDR3. Per germline, CDR1 LGHDT and CDR2 YNNKEL (reference sequence). CDR3 nucleotides: TGTGCCAGCAGCCAAGTTCGGGGGGGCGGTGGGACTGAAGCTTTCTTT. It is translated as CASSQVRGGGGTEAFF.

This clonotype has ten or more counts. The CDR3 DNA is TGTGCCAGTAGTATGTGGACAGGAGATTATGGCTACACCTTC. It translates to CASSMWTGDYGYTF. V gene TRBV19 combines with J gene TRBJ1-2; TRBD1 aligns across 7 bases. J was trimmed by 5 bases and V by 3 bases; bases with no gene match: 6. In germline, CDR1 is LNHDA, CDR2 SQIVND (reference sequence). This CDR3 is built from 14 residues.

The CDR3 sequence is CASSEARGGTEAFF. The CDR3 DNA reads TGTGCCAGCAGTGAAGCACGTGGGGGCACTGAAGCTTTCTTT. This chain connects TRBV2 to TRBJ1-1; D possibly corresponds to TRBD1 (5 bases). The germline V gene has CDR1 SNHLY and CDR2 FYNNEI. The CDR3 consists of 14 residues. V was cut by 0 bases and J by 4 bases, with 9 bases left in between.

This clonotype has a count of ten or more. This chain links TRBV27 with TRBJ2-2, with D tentatively TRBD2 (6 bases). V lost 2 bases and J lost 3, with 10 bases in between. Germline V gene lookup returns CDR1 MNHEY and CDR2 SMNVEV (reference sequence). The CDR3 loop spans 15 amino acids. CDR3 nucleotides: TGTGCCAGCAGTTTAGGCGGGGCGGACACCGGGGAGCTGTTTTTT. Its protein product is CASSLGGADTGELFF.

This clonotype occurred a few times. The rearrangement links TRBV30 to TRBJ1-6; D is unclear. This CDR3 comprises 17 residues. Per germline, CDR1 GTSNPN and CDR2 SVGIG (reference sequence). V was pared by 0 bases and J by 5 bases, with 17 bases between. The CDR3 DNA follows: TGTGCCTGGAGTGTGACCCCGGAGGGTGGTGATAATTCACCCCTCCACTTT. Its protein is CAWSVTPEGGDNSPLHF.

The sample holds many counts of this clonotype. The V gene is TRBV6-2 or TRBV6-3, the J gene TRBJ2-3; D is perhaps TRBD1 (5 bases). Germline V gives CDR1 MNHEY, CDR2 SVGEGT. Trimming pared 4 bases from V and 3 bases from J, leaving 20 bases between. This CDR3 has 17 residues. The chain's CDR3 is CASSSTAITLITDTQYF. The CDR3 DNA reads TGTGCCAGCAGTTCGACAGCGATTACCCTAATTACAGATACGCAGTATTTT.

The V gene is TRBV6-5, the J gene TRBJ2-1; 7 bases match TRBD2. Germline V lookup: CDR1 MNHEY, CDR2 SVGAGI. CDR3 size: 15 residues. Unmatched junction bases numbered 4, after V lost 5 bases and J lost 0 bases. In nucleotides, the CDR3 is TGTGCCAGCAGTCCAGTAGCGGGCTCCTACAATGAGCAGTTCTTC. Protein sequence: CASSPVAGSYNEQFF.

This clonotype was seen a handful of times. The V gene is TRBV11-2, the J gene TRBJ1-6; no clear D. Per the germline V gene, CDR1 is SGHAT and CDR2 is FQNNGV. V was shortened by 1 base and J by 3 bases, with 13 bases between the two germline ends. CDR3 length: 17 amino acids. CDR3 in amino acids: CASSLGYGSFYNSPLHF. In DNA, the CDR3 is TGTGCCAGCAGCTTAGGGTATGGCAGCTTCTATAATTCACCCCTCCACTTT.

In regard to this clonotype: A read error may explain this, as a much larger clone is one base away. This chain uses TRBV5-1 with TRBJ1-1, with D possibly being TRBD1 (6 bases). Germline V gene lookup returns CDR1 SGHRS and CDR2 YFSETQ. The CDR3 totals 14 residues. DNA of the CDR3: TGCGCCAGCAGCCCATATCGGGGGGCCACTGCAGCTTTCTTT. It encodes CASSPYRGATAAFF.

To note about this clonotype: A much larger clone lies one base from this, so it may be a read error. The chain couples TRBV4-3 to TRBJ1-3, with unresolved D. Trimming took off 1 base at V and 4 bases at J, with 11 bases between the two ends. This CDR3 is 15 amino acids long. Looked up from germline, CDR1 is LGHNA and CDR2 is YSLEER. In DNA form, the CDR3 reads TGCGCCAGCAGCCAAGGGGCAAGGTTCGGAAACACCATATATTTT. The encoded protein is CASSQGARFGNTIYF.

This clonotype was counted many times. This sequence joins TRBV4-1 and TRBJ2-5; D is unresolved. Trimming cost V 10 bases and J 5 bases, with 11 bases left between them. The V gene's germline CDR1 is MGHRA and CDR2 YSYEKL. The CDR3 sequence is 11 residues long. CDR3: CATAQDETQYF. Written as DNA, the CDR3 is TGCGCCACCGCGCAAGATGAGACCCAGTACTTC.

This chain joins TRBV2 and TRBJ2-7; perhaps TRBD2 as D (5 bases). The CDR3 has 11 amino acids. CDR1 is SNHLY and CDR2 is FYNNEI in the germline V gene. The V gene lost 7 bases and the J gene lost 4 bases, with 8 bases spanning the gap. Here the CDR3 DNA reads TGTGCCAGCACTGAGGGATACGAGCAGTACTTC. This translates into CASTEGYEQYF. Drawing the rest from reference TRBV2 and TRBJ2-7, the complete variable domain is EPEVTQTPSHQVTQMGQEVILRCVPISNHLYFYWYRQILGQKVEFLVSFYNNEISEKSEIFDDQFSVERPDGSNFTLKIRSTKLEDSAMYFCASTEGYEQYFGPGTRLTVT.

Many counts were recorded for this clonotype. The chain employs TRBV5-1 and TRBJ2-1; the D gene is possibly TRBD2 (8 bases). Germline CDR1 reads SGHRS; CDR2 reads YFSETQ. The CDR3 loop spans 15 amino acids. V shed 3 bases and J shed 8 bases, with 18 bases lying between them. The CDR3 DNA sequence: TGCGCCAGCAGCTCCGGGACTAGAGGGGGCGATGAGCAGTTCTTC. This encodes CASSSGTRGGDEQFF. Using reference TRBV5-1 and TRBJ2-1 for the parts outside the CDR3, the full variable domain is KAGVTQTPRYLIKTRGQQVTLSCSPISGHRSVSWYQQTPGQGLQFLFEYFSETQRNKGNFPGRFSGRQFSNSRSEMNVSTLELGDSALYLCASSSGTRGGDEQFFGPGTRLTVL.

This clonotype was seen only a few times. The J gene is TRBJ2-4, the V gene TRBV27; D ambiguous. The CDR3 extends over 14 amino acids. Trimming took 2 bases from V and 6 from J, leaving 11 bases between them. Germline CDR1 MNHEY, CDR2 SMNVEV (reference sequence). The CDR3 nucleotides read TGTGCCAGCAGTTTACAGCAAAGAACAAACATTCAGTACTTC. Protein: CASSLQQRTNIQYF.